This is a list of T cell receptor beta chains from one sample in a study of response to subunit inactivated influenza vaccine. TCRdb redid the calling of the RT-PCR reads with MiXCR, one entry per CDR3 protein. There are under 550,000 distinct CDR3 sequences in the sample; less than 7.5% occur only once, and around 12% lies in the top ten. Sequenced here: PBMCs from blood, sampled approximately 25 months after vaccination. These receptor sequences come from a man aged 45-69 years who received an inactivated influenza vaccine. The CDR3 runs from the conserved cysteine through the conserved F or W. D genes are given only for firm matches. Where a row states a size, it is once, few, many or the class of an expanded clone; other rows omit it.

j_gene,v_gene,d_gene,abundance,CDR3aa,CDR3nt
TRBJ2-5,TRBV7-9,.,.,CASSKGSRETQYF,TGTGCCAGCAGCAAAGGAAGTCGAGAGACCCAGTACTTC
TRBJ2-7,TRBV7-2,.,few,CASSFGDGLYEQYF,TGTGCCAGCAGCTTCGGAGACGGACTCTACGAGCAGTACTTC
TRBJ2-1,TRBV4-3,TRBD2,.,CASSQDPTSGRASSYNEQFF,TGCGCCAGCAGCCAAGACCCGACTAGCGGGAGGGCCTCCTCCTACAATGAGCAGTTCTTC
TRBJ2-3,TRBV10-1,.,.,CASTERGPKDTQYF,TGCGCCAGCACCGAACGGGGCCCGAAAGATACGCAGTATTTT
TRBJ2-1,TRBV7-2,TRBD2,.,CASSFFGTSGNEQFF,TGTGCCAGCAGCTTTTTCGGGACTAGCGGAAACGAGCAGTTCTTC
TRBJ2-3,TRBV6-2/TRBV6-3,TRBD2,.,CATQMRLAADTQYF,TGTGCCACCCAAATGAGACTAGCCGCAGATACGCAGTATTTT
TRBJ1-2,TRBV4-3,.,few,CASSQDSDRLTPRDGYTF,TGCGCCAGCAGCCAAGATAGCGACCGACTAACCCCTCGGGATGGCTACACCTTC
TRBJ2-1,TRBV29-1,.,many,CSVEPGLSYNEQFF,TGCAGCGTTGAGCCGGGACTCTCCTACAATGAGCAGTTCTTC
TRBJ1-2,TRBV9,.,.,CASSLRQASNYGYTF,TGTGCCAGCAGCCTAAGACAGGCGTCTAACTATGGCTACACCTTC
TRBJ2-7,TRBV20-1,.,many,CSARSPTSSYEQYF,TGCAGTGCTAGATCACCCACTAGCTCCTACGAGCAGTACTTC
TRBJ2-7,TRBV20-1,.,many,CSARHRTNYYEQYF,TGCAGTGCTAGACACCGGACCAATTACTACGAGCAGTACTTC
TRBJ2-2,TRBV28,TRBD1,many,CASSADRAGTGELFF,TGTGCCAGCAGTGCGGACAGGGCGGGAACCGGGGAGCTGTTTTTT
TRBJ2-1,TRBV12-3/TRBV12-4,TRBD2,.,CASSCGPVGGRIPYNEQFF,TGTGCCAGCAGCTGTGGGCCTGTCGGCGGGAGGATACCCTACAATGAGCAGTTCTTC
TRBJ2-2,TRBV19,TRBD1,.,CATVPQGAYTGELFF,TGTGCCACCGTCCCGCAGGGGGCGTACACCGGGGAGCTGTTTTTT
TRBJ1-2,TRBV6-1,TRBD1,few,CAGQGATNYGYTF,TGTGCCGGACAGGGGGCGACTAACTATGGCTACACCTTC
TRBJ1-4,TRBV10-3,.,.,CAISGSSYEKLFF,TGTGCCATCAGTGGGTCCTCCTACGAAAAACTGTTTTTT
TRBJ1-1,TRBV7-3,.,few,CASSFQANTEAFF,TGTGCCAGCAGCTTCCAGGCGAACACTGAAGCTTTCTTT